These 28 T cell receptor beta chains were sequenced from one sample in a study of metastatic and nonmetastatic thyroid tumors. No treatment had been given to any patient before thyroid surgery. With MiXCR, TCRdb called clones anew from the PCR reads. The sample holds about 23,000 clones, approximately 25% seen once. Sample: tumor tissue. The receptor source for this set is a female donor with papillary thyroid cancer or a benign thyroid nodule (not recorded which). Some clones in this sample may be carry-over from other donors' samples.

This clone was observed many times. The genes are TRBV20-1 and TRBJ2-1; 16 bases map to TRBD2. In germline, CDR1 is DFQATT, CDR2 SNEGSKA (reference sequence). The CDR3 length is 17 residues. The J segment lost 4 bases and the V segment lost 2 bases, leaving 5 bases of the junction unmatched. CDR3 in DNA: TGCAGTGCTAGACCAGGGACTAGCGGGGGGGCGTACAATGAGCAGTTCTTC. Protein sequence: CSARPGTSGGAYNEQFF.

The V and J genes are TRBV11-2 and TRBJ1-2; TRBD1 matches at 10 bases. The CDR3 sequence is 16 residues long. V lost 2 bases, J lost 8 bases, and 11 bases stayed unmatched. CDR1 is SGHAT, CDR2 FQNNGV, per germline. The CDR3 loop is CASSLRDWTGGEGYTF. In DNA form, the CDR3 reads TGTGCCAGCAGCTTACGTGATTGGACAGGGGGTGAGGGCTACACCTTC. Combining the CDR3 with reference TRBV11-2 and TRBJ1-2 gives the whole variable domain EAGVAQSPRYKIIEKRQSVAFWCNPISGHATLYWYQQILGQGPKLLIQFQNNGVVDDSQLPKDRFSAERLKGVDSTLKIQPAKLEDSAVYLCASSLRDWTGGEGYTFGSGTRLTVV.

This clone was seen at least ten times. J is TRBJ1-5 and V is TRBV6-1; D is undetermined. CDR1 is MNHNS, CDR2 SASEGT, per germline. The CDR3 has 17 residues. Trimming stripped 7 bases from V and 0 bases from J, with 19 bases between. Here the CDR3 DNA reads TGTGCCAGCACCCTCGGCCCACAGATTAATAGCAATCAGCCCCAGCATTTT. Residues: CASTLGPQINSNQPQHF.

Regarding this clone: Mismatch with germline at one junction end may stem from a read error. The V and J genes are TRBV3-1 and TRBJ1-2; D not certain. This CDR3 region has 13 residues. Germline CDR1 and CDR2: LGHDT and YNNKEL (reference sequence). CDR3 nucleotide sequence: TGTTCCAGCATCCAGGCAGGCGCCGGTGGCTACACCTTC. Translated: CSSIQAGAGGYTF.

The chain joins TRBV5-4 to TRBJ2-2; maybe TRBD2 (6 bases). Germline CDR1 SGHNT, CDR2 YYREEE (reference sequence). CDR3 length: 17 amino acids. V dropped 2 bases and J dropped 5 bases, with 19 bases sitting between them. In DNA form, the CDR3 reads TGTGCCAGCAGCTTACTTACTGGCGGGATAAAAACCGGGGAGCTGTTTTTT. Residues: CASSLLTGGIKTGELFF.

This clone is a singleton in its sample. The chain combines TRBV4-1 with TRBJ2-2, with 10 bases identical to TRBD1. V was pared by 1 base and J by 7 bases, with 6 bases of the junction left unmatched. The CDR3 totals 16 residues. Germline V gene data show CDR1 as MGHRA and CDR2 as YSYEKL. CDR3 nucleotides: TGCGCCAGCAGCCAAGGGGGACAGGGGTTGAGCGGGGAGCTGTTTTTT. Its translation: CASSQGGQGLSGELFF.

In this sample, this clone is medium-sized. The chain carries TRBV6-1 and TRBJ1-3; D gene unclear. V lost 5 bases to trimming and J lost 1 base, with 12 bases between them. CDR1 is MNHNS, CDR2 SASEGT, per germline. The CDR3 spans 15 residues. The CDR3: CASSPTGRSGNTIYF. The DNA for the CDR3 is TGTGCCAGCAGTCCGACTGGGAGGTCTGGAAACACCATATATTTT.

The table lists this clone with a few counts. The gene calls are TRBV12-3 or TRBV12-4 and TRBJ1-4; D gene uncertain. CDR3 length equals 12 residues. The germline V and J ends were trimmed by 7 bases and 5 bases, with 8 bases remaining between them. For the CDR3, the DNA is TGTGCCAGCAACGGGGTAAATGAAAAACTGTTTTTT. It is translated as CASNGVNEKLFF.

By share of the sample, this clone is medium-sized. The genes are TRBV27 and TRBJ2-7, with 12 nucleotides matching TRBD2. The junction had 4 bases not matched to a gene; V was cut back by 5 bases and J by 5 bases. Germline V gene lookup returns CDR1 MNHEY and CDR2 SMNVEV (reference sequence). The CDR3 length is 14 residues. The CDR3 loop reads CASSPTSGGDEQYF. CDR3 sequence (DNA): TGTGCCAGCAGTCCGACTAGCGGGGGAGACGAGCAGTACTTC.

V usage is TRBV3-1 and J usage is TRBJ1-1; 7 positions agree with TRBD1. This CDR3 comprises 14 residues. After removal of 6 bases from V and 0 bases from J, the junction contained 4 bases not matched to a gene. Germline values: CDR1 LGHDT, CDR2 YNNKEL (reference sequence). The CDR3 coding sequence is TGTGCCAGCAGAGGGACAGATTTGAACACTGAAGCTTTCTTT. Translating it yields CASRGTDLNTEAFF.

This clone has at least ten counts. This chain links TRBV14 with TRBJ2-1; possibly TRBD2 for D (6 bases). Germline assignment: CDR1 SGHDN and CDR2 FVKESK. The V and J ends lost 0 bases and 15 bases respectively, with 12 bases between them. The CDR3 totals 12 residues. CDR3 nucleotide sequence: TGTGCCAGCAGCCAAGAGGGACTGGCGCTGTTCTTC. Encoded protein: CASSQEGLALFF.

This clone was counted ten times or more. Here the CDR3 reads CASSLRGGRQETQYF. The CDR3 DNA is TGTGCCAGCAGCCTACGGGGGGGCAGACAAGAGACCCAGTACTTC. J is TRBJ2-5 and V is TRBV3-1; 8 bases agree with TRBD2. Germline V gene lookup returns CDR1 LGHDT and CDR2 YNNKEL (reference sequence). This CDR3 is 15 amino acids long. V trimming: 4 bases; J trimming: 2 bases; junction bases outside the gene matches: 6.

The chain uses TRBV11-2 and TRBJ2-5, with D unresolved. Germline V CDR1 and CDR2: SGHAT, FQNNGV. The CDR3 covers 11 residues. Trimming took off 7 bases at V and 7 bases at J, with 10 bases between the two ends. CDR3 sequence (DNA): TGTGCCAGCATCATCATCGGGACCCAGTACTTC. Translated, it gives CASIIIGTQYF.

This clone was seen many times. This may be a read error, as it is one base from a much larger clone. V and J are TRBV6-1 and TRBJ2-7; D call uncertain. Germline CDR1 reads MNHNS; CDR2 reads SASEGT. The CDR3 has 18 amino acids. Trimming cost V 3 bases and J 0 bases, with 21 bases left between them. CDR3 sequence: CASSDALGLESFSYEQYF. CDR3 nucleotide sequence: TGTGCCAGCAGTGACGCGCTAGGTTTGGAGAGTTTCTCCTACGAGCAGTACTTC.

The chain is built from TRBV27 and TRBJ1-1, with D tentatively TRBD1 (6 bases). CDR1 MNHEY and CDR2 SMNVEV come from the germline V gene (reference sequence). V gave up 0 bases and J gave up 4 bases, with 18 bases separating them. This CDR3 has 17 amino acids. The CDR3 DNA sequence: TGTGCCAGCAGTTTATCGGGTAGGGGGACCGGGAGCACTGAAGCTTTCTTT. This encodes CASSLSGRGTGSTEAFF.

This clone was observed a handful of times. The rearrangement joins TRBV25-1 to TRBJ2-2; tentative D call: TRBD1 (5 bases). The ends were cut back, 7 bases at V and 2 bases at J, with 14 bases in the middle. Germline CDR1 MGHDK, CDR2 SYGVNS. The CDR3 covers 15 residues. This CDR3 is CASIVLQGNTGELFF. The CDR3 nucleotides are TGTGCCAGCATTGTGTTGCAGGGTAACACCGGGGAGCTGTTTTTT.

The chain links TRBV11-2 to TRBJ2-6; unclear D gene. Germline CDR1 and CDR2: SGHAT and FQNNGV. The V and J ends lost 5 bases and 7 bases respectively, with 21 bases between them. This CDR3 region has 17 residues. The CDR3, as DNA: TGTGCCAGCAGCAAACCGGACGGCAACTTTGGTGCCAACGTCCTGACTTTC. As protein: CASSKPDGNFGANVLTF.

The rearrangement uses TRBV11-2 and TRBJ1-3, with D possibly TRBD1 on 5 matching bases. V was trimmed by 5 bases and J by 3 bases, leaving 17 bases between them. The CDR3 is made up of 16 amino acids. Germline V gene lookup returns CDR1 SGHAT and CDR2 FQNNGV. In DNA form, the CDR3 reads TGTGCCAGCAGCGTGCACTCAGGGCAATATGGAAACACCATATATTTT. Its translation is CASSVHSGQYGNTIYF.

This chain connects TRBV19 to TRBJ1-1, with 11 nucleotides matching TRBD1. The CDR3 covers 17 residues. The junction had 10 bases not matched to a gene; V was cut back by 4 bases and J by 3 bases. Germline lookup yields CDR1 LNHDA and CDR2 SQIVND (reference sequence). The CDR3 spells CASSTGDRGIGDTEAFF. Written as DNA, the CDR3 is TGTGCCAGTAGTACGGGGGACAGGGGGATAGGGGACACTGAAGCTTTCTTT.

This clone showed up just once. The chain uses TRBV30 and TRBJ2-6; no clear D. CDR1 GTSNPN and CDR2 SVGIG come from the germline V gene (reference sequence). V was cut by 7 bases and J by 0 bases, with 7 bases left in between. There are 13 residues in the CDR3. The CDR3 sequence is CALRISGANVLTF. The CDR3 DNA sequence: TGTGCCTTGCGTATCTCTGGGGCCAACGTCCTGACTTTC.

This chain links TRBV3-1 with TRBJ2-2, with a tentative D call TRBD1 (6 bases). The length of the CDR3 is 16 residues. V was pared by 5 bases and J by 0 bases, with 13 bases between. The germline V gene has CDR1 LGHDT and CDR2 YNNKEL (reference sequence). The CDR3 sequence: CASSTMTGPNTGELFF. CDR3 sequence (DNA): TGTGCCAGCAGCACTATGACAGGTCCGAACACCGGGGAGCTGTTTTTT.

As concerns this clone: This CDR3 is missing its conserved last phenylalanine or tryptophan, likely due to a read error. In DNA form, the CDR3 reads TGTGCCAGCATGGAAATCAACCAAGAGACCCAGTACTCC. Translation gives CASMEINQETQYS. The chain uses TRBV2 and TRBJ2-5; D gene unclear. V was trimmed by 7 bases and J by 0 bases, leaving 9 bases between them. The length of the CDR3 is 13 residues. CDR1 is SNHLY, CDR2 FYNNEI, per germline.

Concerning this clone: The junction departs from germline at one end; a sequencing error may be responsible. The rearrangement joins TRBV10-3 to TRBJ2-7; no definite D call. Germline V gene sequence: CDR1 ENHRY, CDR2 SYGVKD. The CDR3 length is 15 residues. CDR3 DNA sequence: TGTGCCATCAGTGAGTCGTATAGGGTCCACTACGGGCAGTACTTC. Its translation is CAISESYRVHYGQYF.

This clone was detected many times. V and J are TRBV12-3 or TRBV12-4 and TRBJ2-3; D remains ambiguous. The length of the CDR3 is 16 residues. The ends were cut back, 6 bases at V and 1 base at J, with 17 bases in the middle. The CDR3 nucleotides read TGTGCCAGCAGCTCATCTAAGGTGGACCGCACAGATACGCAGTATTTT. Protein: CASSSSKVDRTDTQYF.

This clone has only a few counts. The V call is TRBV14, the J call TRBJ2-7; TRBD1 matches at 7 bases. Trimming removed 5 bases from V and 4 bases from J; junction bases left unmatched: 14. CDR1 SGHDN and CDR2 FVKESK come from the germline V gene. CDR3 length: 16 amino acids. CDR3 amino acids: CASSTSQGGSWYEQYF. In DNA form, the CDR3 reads TGTGCCAGCAGCACCTCTCAAGGGGGCTCTTGGTACGAGCAGTACTTC. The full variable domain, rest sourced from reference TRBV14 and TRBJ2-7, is EAGVTQFPSHSVIEKGQTVTLRCDPISGHDNLYWYRRVMGKEIKFLLHFVKESKQDESGMPNNRFLAERTGGTYSTLKVQPAELEDSGVYFCASSTSQGGSWYEQYFGPGTRLTVT.

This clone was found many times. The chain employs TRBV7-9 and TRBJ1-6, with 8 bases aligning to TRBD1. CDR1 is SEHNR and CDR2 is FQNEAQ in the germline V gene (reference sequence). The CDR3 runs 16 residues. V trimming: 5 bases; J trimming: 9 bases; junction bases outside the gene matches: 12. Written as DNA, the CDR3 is TGTGCCAGCAGCCGGGACAGGTCTACGGGGATTTCACCCCTCCACTTT. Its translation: CASSRDRSTGISPLHF.

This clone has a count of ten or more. In DNA form, the CDR3 reads TGCAGCGCCAGGTGGGGGGATAGGGGCACAGATACGCAGTATTTT. It specifies CSARWGDRGTDTQYF. The J gene is TRBJ2-3, the V gene TRBV29-1; possible D gene TRBD2, 6 bases. Trimming removed 7 bases at V and 1 base at J, with 18 bases between. The CDR3 is 15 amino acids. Germline CDR1 is SQVTM and CDR2 is ANQGSEA.

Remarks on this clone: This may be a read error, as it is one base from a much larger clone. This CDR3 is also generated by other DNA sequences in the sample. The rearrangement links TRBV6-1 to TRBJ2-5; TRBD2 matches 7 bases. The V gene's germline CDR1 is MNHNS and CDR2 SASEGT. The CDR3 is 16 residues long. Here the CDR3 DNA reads TGTGCCAGCTGCCGGTCAGGGACTATATTTCAAGAGACACAGTACTTC. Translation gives CASCRSGTIFQETQYF.